This is a list of T cell receptor beta chains from one sample in a study of T cells in Graves' hyperthyroidism and ophthalmopathy. TCRdb re-called the multiplex PCR reads through MiXCR, storing one row per CDR3 protein. The sample contains 400,000 to 450,000 distinct CDR3 sequences, roughly 15% of which appear only once. Sequencing was done on a sample of blood. The origin of the receptors is a man between 18 and 29 years old with Graves' ophthalmopathy. Both conserved end residues are part of each CDR3. The order of the fields is D gene, CDR3 length, V gene, clone size, J gene, CDR3 DNA, CDR3 protein. D genes are given only for firm matches. Only some rows state a clone size, as once, few, many or a class for expanded clones.

>.|16|TRBV6-6|.|TRBJ2-1
TGTGCCAGCAGTTACGCAGCCGACGTTCGGTACAATGAGCAGTTCTTC
CASSYAADVRYNEQFF
>.|13|TRBV30|many|TRBJ2-5
TGTGCCTGGAGGTGGACCGAACAAGAGACCCAGTACTTC
CAWRWTEQETQYF
>.|16|TRBV5-4|.|TRBJ2-3
TGTGCCAGCAGCTTCCCGGGGTCTGCTAGCACAGATACGCAGTATTTT
CASSFPGSASTDTQYF
>TRBD2|17|TRBV9|.|TRBJ2-3
TGTGCCAGCAGCGTAGCTGGACTAGCGGGAGTAGGCGATACGCAGTATTTT
CASSVAGLAGVGDTQYF
>.|14|TRBV11-1|.|TRBJ2-7
TGTGCCAGCAGCTTACAGGAGTCCCACTACGAGCAGTACTTC
CASSLQESHYEQYF
>TRBD1|15|TRBV6-1|many|TRBJ1-2
TGTGCCAGCAGTTGCAGGACAGGGGGGACCTATGGCTACACCTTC
CASSCRTGGTYGYTF
>.|17|TRBV30|many|TRBJ2-5
TGTGCCTGGAGTGTACGGAGGGTTTGGGGTGGGGGAGAGACCCAGTACTTC
CAWSVRRVWGGGETQYF
>.|14|TRBV29-1|.|TRBJ2-3
TGCAGCACAACGAGGGGGGATTACACAGATACGCAGTATTTT
CSTTRGDYTDTQYF
>.|12|TRBV3-1|many|TRBJ2-7
TGTGCCAGCAGCCAAGAAGGCTACGAGCAGTACTTC
CASSQEGYEQYF
>.|15|TRBV27|.|TRBJ2-2
TGTGCCAGCAGTTTAGGGCCATATGGGACCGGGGAGCTGTTTTTT
CASSLGPYGTGELFF
>TRBD1|15|TRBV19|.|TRBJ2-1
TGTGCCAGTAGTAGAACAGGGGAATCCTACAATGAGCAGTTCTTC
CASSRTGESYNEQFF
>.|12|TRBV30|many|TRBJ1-1
TGTGCCTGGAGTCTACAGAACACTGAAGCTTTCTTT
CAWSLQNTEAFF
>.|11|TRBV29-1|once|TRBJ2-3
TGCAGCGTTGAAGACAGTAACAGCCGGTATTTT
CSVEDSNSRYF
>.|17|TRBV18|many|TRBJ1-5
TGTGCCAGCTCACCAGGGACCCCGGCGGAGGTAGACCAGCCCCAGCATTTT
CASSPGTPAEVDQPQHF
>.|14|TRBV5-8|.|TRBJ1-1
TGTGCCAGCAGCACCCGGGTGGCGAACACTGAAGCTTTCTTT
CASSTRVANTEAFF
>.|16|TRBV4-1|few|TRBJ1-6
TGCGCCAGCAGCCAAGATGAGAGTTCCTATAATTCACCCCTCCACTTT
CASSQDESSYNSPLHF
>TRBD1|11|TRBV29-1|many|TRBJ2-7
TGCAGCGTTTGGGACAGGGACGAGCAGTACTTC
CSVWDRDEQYF
>TRBD1|14|TRBV7-2|many|TRBJ2-5
TGTGCCAGCAGCTTACCCACAGGGGCAGAGACCCAGTACTTC
CASSLPTGAETQYF
>.|15|TRBV27|many|TRBJ2-7
TGTGCCAGCAGTCGCCCCGGGACGAACTCCTACGAGCAGTACTTC
CASSRPGTNSYEQYF
>.|14|TRBV5-1|few|TRBJ2-5
TGCGCCAGCAGCTTGGCGGGAGATCGGGAGACCCAGTACTTC
CASSLAGDRETQYF
>.|11|TRBV12-3/TRBV12-4|.|TRBJ1-2
TGTGCCAGCAGTTATGGGTATGGCTACACCTTC
CASSYGYGYTF
>TRBD1|13|TRBV7-9|many|TRBJ1-1
TGTGCCAGCAGCCTCCAGGGGGGCGCTGAAGCTTTCTTT
CASSLQGGAEAFF
>TRBD1|12|TRBV6-2/TRBV6-3|few|TRBJ2-5
TGTGCCAGCAGGAACAGGGGGGAGACCCAGTACTTC
CASRNRGETQYF
>TRBD2|17|TRBV5-1|many|TRBJ2-1
TGCGCCAGCAGCCAGGGACTAGCGGGGAACTATAACAATGAGCAGTTCTTC
CASSQGLAGNYNNEQFF
>.|13|TRBV30|many|TRBJ1-1
TGTGCCTGGAGTGTAACCTCTGACACTGAAGCTTTCTTT
CAWSVTSDTEAFF
>TRBD1|14|TRBV24-1|.|TRBJ1-1
TGTGCCACCAGAGGCGGACAGGGAAACACTGAAGCTTTCTTT
CATRGGQGNTEAFF
>.|14|TRBV3-1|many|TRBJ2-1
TGTGCCAGCAGGCATAGGGGAGGCTACAATGAGCAGTTCTTC
CASRHRGGYNEQFF
>.|11|TRBV6-1|few|TRBJ2-2
TGTGCCAGCATGGTTACCGGGGAGCTGTTTTTT
CASMVTGELFF
>.|14|TRBV20-1|many|TRBJ2-5
TGCAGTGCTAGAGATAAGGGGCCCCAAGAGACCCAGTACTTC
CSARDKGPQETQYF
>.|14|TRBV3-1|many|TRBJ2-3
TGTGCCAGCAGCCTTGGGGGTACCTGGGATACGCAGTATTTT
CASSLGGTWDTQYF
>TRBD1|12|TRBV19|.|TRBJ2-1
TGTGCCAGTATGGACAGGGGAAATGAGCAGTTCTTC
CASMDRGNEQFF
>.|15|TRBV4-2|few|TRBJ1-3
TGTGCCAGCAGCCAGCTCCACGATTCTGGAAACACCATATACTTT
CASSQLHDSGNTIYF
>TRBD2|14|TRBV11-2|many|TRBJ2-1
TGTGCCAGCAGCTTAGACGGACTAGCTAATGAGCAGTTCTTC
CASSLDGLANEQFF
>TRBD2|17|TRBV9|many|TRBJ2-3
TGTGCCAGCAGCTTAGCGGGAGTATCTGGGGGCACAGATACGCAGTATTTT
CASSLAGVSGGTDTQYF
>.|14|TRBV20-1|many|TRBJ2-7
TGCAGTGCTAGAGTCCCGGGTCTCTCCTACGAGCAGTACTTC
CSARVPGLSYEQYF
>.|15|TRBV14|.|TRBJ2-3
TGTGCCAGCAGCCAAGGGACAGCTCGCACAGATACGCAGTATTTT
CASSQGTARTDTQYF
>TRBD2|16|TRBV5-1|many|TRBJ2-1
TGCGCCAGCAGCTGGACTAGCGGGAACCCCTACAATGAGCAGTTCTTC
CASSWTSGNPYNEQFF
>.|15|TRBV7-2|many|TRBJ2-2
TGTGCCAGCAAGGTGAACGTGGGCACAACCGGGGAGCTGTTTTTT
CASKVNVGTTGELFF
>TRBD2|17|TRBV2|many|TRBJ2-2
TGTGCCAGCAGTCATCATCTAGCGGGGCTCGGCACCGGGGAGCTGTTTTTT
CASSHHLAGLGTGELFF
>TRBD2|19|TRBV10-1|many|TRBJ2-1
TGCGCCAGCAGTGGCGCGGGACTAGCGGGGGATAACCCACACAATGAGCAGTTCTTC
CASSGAGLAGDNPHNEQFF
>.|13|TRBV27|.|TRBJ2-2
TGTGCCAGCAGTTTGGGGACGGGCGGGGAGCTGTTTTTT
CASSLGTGGELFF
>TRBD2|18|TRBV27|many|TRBJ2-2
TGTGCCAGCAGCCCGGACTCCTGGCGGGAGCAGAACACCGGGGAGCTGTTTTTT
CASSPDSWREQNTGELFF